Each of the 13 T cell receptor beta chains below was sequenced from the same sample in a study of blood T cell repertoires in COVID-19. This table comes from immunoSEQ multiplex PCR, and its TCRdb copy is limited to in-frame clones, with some not included. The table records around 130,000 clones, more than 85% of them present only once. Sequencing input: peripheral blood. Receptors originate from a man aged 45-65 years with active or convalescent COVID-19.

This clone was seen once. The chain has TRBV10-3 and TRBJ1-6; D unclear. The CDR3 contains 13 residues. The V gene lost 11 bases and the J gene lost 6 bases, with 14 bases spanning the gap. The germline V gene has CDR1 ENHRY and CDR2 SYGVKD. The CDR3 region is CAAGEGVNSPLHF. CDR3 DNA sequence: TGTGCCGCCGGTGAGGGAGTTAATTCACCCCTCCACTTT.

The chain joins TRBV24-1 to TRBJ2-5; 9 bases match TRBD1. Germline V gene data show CDR1 as KGHDR and CDR2 as SFDVKD. This CDR3 contains 17 residues. V lost 3 bases, J lost 7 bases, and 14 bases stayed unmatched. CDR3 sequence (DNA): TGTGCCACCAGTGATCCCTCGGGACAGGGACTGATAGGGACCCAGTACTTC. It specifies CATSDPSGQGLIGTQYF.

This clone is a singleton in its sample. The gene calls are TRBV19 and TRBJ2-2, with a tentative D call TRBD1 (5 bases). The CDR3 sequence is 17 residues long. V lost 4 bases to trimming and J lost 1 base, with 16 bases between them. CDR1 and CDR2 (germline): LNHDA, SQIVND (reference sequence). CDR3 nucleotides: TGTGCCAGTAGTAGCGTAAGGGGCGTAGGGAACACCGGGGAGCTGTTTTTT. Translation: CASSSVRGVGNTGELFF.

This rearrangement joins TRBV30 to TRBJ1-6; D call uncertain. The CDR3 has 12 residues. The V end lost 2 bases, the J end lost 7 bases, and 6 bases lay between the germline ends. Per the germline V gene, CDR1 is GTSNPN and CDR2 is SVGIG (reference sequence). CDR3 region: CAWSSGNSPLHF. CDR3 coding DNA: TGTGCCTGGAGTTCGGGGAATTCACCCCTCCACTTT.

This clone was detected only a few times. The rearrangement joins TRBV5-8 to TRBJ2-7; D perhaps matches TRBD2 (5 bases). V was shortened by 4 bases and J by 2 bases, with 16 bases between the two germline ends. Germline CDR1 is SGHTS and CDR2 is YDEGEE. This CDR3 has 15 residues. CDR3 in amino acids: CASSPRSRRAYEQYF. The DNA for the CDR3 is TGTGCCAGCAGCCCACGTTCCCGGCGGGCCTACGAGCAGTACTTC.

Concerning this clone: A junction boundary mismatches the germline segment, possibly from a read error. The chain uses TRBV6-6 and TRBJ2-2; the match to TRBD2 covers 7 bases. The germline gives CDR1 MNHNY, CDR2 SVGAGI (reference sequence). CDR3 length equals 14 residues. CDR3 DNA: TGTGCCAGCAGTTACTCCATGGGCGGCGGGGGGCTGTTTTTT. Translated, it gives CASSYSMGGGGLFF.

The chain carries TRBV28 and TRBJ2-1; 12 nucleotides line up with TRBD2. Germline CDR1 reads MDHEN; CDR2 reads SYDVKM. The trim removed 2 bases at V and 6 bases at J, leaving 2 bases unmatched. This CDR3 region has 15 residues. The CDR3: CASSLLAGGVNEQFF. DNA for the CDR3: TGTGCCAGCAGTTTACTAGCGGGAGGGGTCAATGAGCAGTTCTTC.

This clone appeared a single time. This chain joins TRBV7-2 and TRBJ2-7, with 12 bases matching TRBD2. The germline V gene encodes CDR1 SGHTA and CDR2 FQGNSA. After removal of 1 base from V and 5 bases from J, the junction contained 0 bases not matched to a gene. The CDR3 consists of 14 residues. The DNA of the CDR3 is TGTGCCAGCAGCTTAGGACTAGCGGGGGACGAGCAGTACTTC. It translates to CASSLGLAGDEQYF.

CDR3 residues: CATSRDPSEQYF. In DNA, the CDR3 is TGTGCCACCAGCAGAGATCCATCCGAGCAGTACTTC. The V and J genes are TRBV15 and TRBJ2-7, with D unclear. This CDR3 is built from 12 residues. The ends were cut back, 0 bases at V and 6 bases at J, with 6 bases in the middle. Per germline, CDR1 LNHNV and CDR2 YYDKDF (reference sequence).

J is TRBJ2-5 and V is TRBV6-2 or TRBV6-3, with D perhaps TRBD2 (6 bases). This CDR3 has 16 residues. Germline V lookup: CDR1 MNHEY, CDR2 SVGEGT. Trimming removed 3 bases from V and 3 bases from J, with 17 bases in between. The CDR3 DNA is TGTGCCAGCAGTTATCTTTCCGGGAGAACCGAAGAGACCCAGTACTTC. Residues: CASSYLSGRTEETQYF.

This chain joins TRBV5-1 and TRBJ2-1, with TRBD2 matching 7 bases. This CDR3 has 15 amino acids. Germline V CDR1 and CDR2: SGHRS, YFSETQ. V dropped 0 bases and J dropped 7; count of bases not matched to a gene: 7. The CDR3 is CASSLEGGSRNEQFF. The CDR3 region has the DNA TGCGCCAGCAGCTTGGAAGGCGGGAGCAGGAATGAGCAGTTCTTC.

V usage is TRBV28 and J usage is TRBJ2-7, with a weak D call TRBD1 (6 bases). The CDR3 has 16 amino acids. V lost 5 bases to trimming and J lost 3 bases, with 20 bases between them. Germline V lookup: CDR1 MDHEN, CDR2 SYDVKM. This CDR3 reads CASSGPRAGENYEQYF. The DNA of the CDR3 is TGTGCCAGCAGTGGCCCCAGGGCAGGGGAGAACTACGAGCAGTACTTC.

This sequence joins TRBV24-1 and TRBJ2-3; D may be TRBD2 (5 bases). This CDR3 spans 18 amino acids. V lost 4 bases and J lost 0, with 19 bases in between. Germline V lookup: CDR1 KGHDR, CDR2 SFDVKD. CDR3 residues: CATSDPTRRFLSTDTQYF. CDR3 nucleotides: TGTGCCACCAGTGACCCCACCAGGAGGTTCCTTAGCACAGATACGCAGTATTTT.